Presented here are 10 T cell receptor beta chains from one specimen sequenced in a study of CD8 T cells in Susac syndrome. Roughly 0.45 to 1 ug RNA was reverse transcribed with random hexamers. MiXCR, run by TCRdb on the immunoSEQ multiplex PCR reads, gives a single entry per CDR3 protein. This sample carries approximately 150,000 distinct CDR3 sequences, around 94% of them seen once, and the ten largest clones take around 0.08%. The sample taken for sequencing was CD4+ T cells from PBMCs. The receptors derive from a human donor in good health.

This clonotype was found once. This chain connects TRBV20-1 to TRBJ2-1; 9 bases are shared with TRBD2. Germline V gene sequence: CDR1 DFQATT, CDR2 SNEGSKA (reference sequence). The CDR3 contains 16 residues. With V trimmed by 0 bases and J by 2 bases, 5 bases remained unmatched. The CDR3 reads CSARDMAGGPYNEQFF. CDR3 DNA sequence: TGCAGTGCTAGAGATATGGCGGGAGGGCCCTACAATGAGCAGTTCTTC.

The rearrangement uses TRBV7-6 and TRBJ1-4; the D gene is possibly TRBD1 (6 bases). CDR1 SGHVS and CDR2 FNYEAQ come from the germline V gene. Trimming took 6 bases from V and 0 from J, leaving 8 bases between them. There are 14 residues in the CDR3. CDR3 sequence: CASSRTATNEKLFF. The CDR3 bases are TGTGCCAGCAGTCGGACAGCAACTAATGAAAAACTGTTTTTT.

V is TRBV2 and J is TRBJ2-3, with 8 positions matching TRBD2. Germline-derived CDR1 and CDR2 are SNHLY and FYNNEI. J lost 5 bases, V lost 7 bases, and 8 bases had no gene match. CDR3 size: 14 residues. The CDR3 loop reads CASKEREWGDTQYF. CDR3 DNA: TGTGCCAGCAAAGAGCGGGAGTGGGGAGATACGCAGTATTTT.

The gene calls are TRBV7-9 and TRBJ2-1, with TRBD1 matching over 7 bases. The CDR3 extends over 15 amino acids. The ends lost 1 base at V and 4 bases at J; junction bases unmatched: 4. The germline V gene has CDR1 SEHNR and CDR2 FQNEAQ (reference sequence). The CDR3 DNA is TGTGCCAGCAGCTTAGTACAGGGGCTGTACAATGAGCAGTTCTTC. The encoded protein is CASSLVQGLYNEQFF.

The V call is TRBV7-9, the J call TRBJ2-1, with 8 bases fitting TRBD2. The J segment lost 10 bases and the V segment lost 5 bases, leaving 13 bases of the junction unmatched. Germline V CDR1 and CDR2: SEHNR, FQNEAQ (reference sequence). This CDR3 contains 15 residues. The CDR3 region is CASSRAGAGLGEQFF. CDR3 bases: TGTGCCAGCAGCCGAGCGGGAGCCGGATTGGGGGAGCAGTTCTTC.

The rearrangement joins TRBV18 to TRBJ2-7, with TRBD1 identical over 12 bases. Germline V CDR1 and CDR2: KGHSH, LQKENI. The CDR3 totals 16 residues. The junction had 3 bases not matched to a gene; V was cut back by 0 bases and J by 3 bases. CDR3 DNA sequence: TGTGCCAGCTCACCACCTGGGACAGGGGGCTACTACGAGCAGTACTTC. It is translated as CASSPPGTGGYYEQYF.

This chain joins TRBV20-1 and TRBJ1-1; no reliable D call. V lost 0 bases to trimming and J lost 4 bases, with 6 bases between them. CDR3 length: 12 residues. The germline CDR1 and CDR2 sequences are DFQATT and SNEGSKA (reference sequence). The CDR3 reads CSAREGSTEAFF. In DNA, the CDR3 is TGCAGTGCTAGAGAGGGTAGCACTGAAGCTTTCTTT.

In its sample, this clonotype was seen once. The chain recombines TRBV7-9 with TRBJ1-3; D is ambiguous. Trimming took off 1 base at V and 0 bases at J, with 1 base between the two ends. CDR1 and CDR2 from the germline V gene are SEHNR and FQNEAQ (reference sequence). This CDR3 is 13 amino acids long. The CDR3 bases are TGTGCCAGCAGCTTAGTCTCTGGAAACACCATATATTTT. It codes for CASSLVSGNTIYF.

The rearrangement links TRBV18 to TRBJ2-7; D perhaps matches TRBD1 (6 bases). Germline CDR1 is KGHSH and CDR2 is LQKENI. The CDR3 spans 14 residues. Between the trimmed V and J ends, which lost 2 bases and 3 bases, there was a span of 11 bases. The CDR3 spells CASSPGTTSYEQYF. As DNA, the CDR3 is TGTGCCAGCTCACCAGGGACAACTAGCTACGAGCAGTACTTC.

The rearrangement links TRBV15 to TRBJ1-1, with D unresolved. Trimming removed 8 bases from V and 0 bases from J, with 13 bases in between. The CDR3 length is 14 residues. The germline V gene encodes CDR1 LNHNV and CDR2 YYDKDF (reference sequence). For the CDR3, the DNA is TGTGCCACCCGAAGGGAGACGATGAACACTGAAGCTTTCTTT. Translated, it gives CATRRETMNTEAFF.